A single sample gave rise to the 26 T cell receptor beta chains below, sequenced in a study of cytomegalovirus exposure and HLA in healthy donors. The PCR employed 60 Vbeta primers together with 13 Jbeta primers. Assay used: immunoSEQ multiplex PCR; TCRdb lists only in-frame clones, some missing. The table has more than 95,000 clones, 72% seen once. The source material was PBMCs. The source of these receptors is a man aged 30 to 45 in good health and CMV-seronegative.

This chain links TRBV29-1 with TRBJ1-1, with 8 bases lining up with TRBD1. This CDR3 comprises 13 residues. Trimming at V came to 8 bases and at J to 5 bases, leaving 10 bases not matched to a gene. CDR1 and CDR2 (germline): SQVTM, ANQGSEA. As DNA, the CDR3 is TGCAGCTTTTATACAGGGGGTTATACTGAAGCTTTCTTT. Amino acids: CSFYTGGYTEAFF.

J is TRBJ1-1 and V is TRBV10-2; TRBD1 aligns across 9 bases. This CDR3 contains 14 residues. Germline V gives CDR1 WSHSY, CDR2 SAAADI. The V gene end was trimmed by 6 bases and the J gene end by 0 bases; junction bases not matched to a gene: 2. CDR3 in DNA: TGCGCCAGCAGGACAGGGGGGATGAACACTGAAGCTTTCTTT. Residues: CASRTGGMNTEAFF.

The chain recombines TRBV7-9 with TRBJ1-2; 7 positions agree with TRBD1. Trimming cost V 4 bases and J 2 bases; bases outside gene matches: 13. Germline V gives CDR1 SEHNR, CDR2 FQNEAQ (reference sequence). There are 17 residues in the CDR3. The CDR3 loop reads CASSSHLRTGGNYGYTF. CDR3 coding DNA: TGTGCCAGCAGCTCACATCTTAGGACAGGAGGAAACTATGGCTACACCTTC.

V and J are TRBV4-1 and TRBJ1-2; D unclear. Germline loops: CDR1 MGHRA, CDR2 YSYEKL. The CDR3 covers 12 residues. V was trimmed by 4 bases and J by 8 bases, leaving 11 bases between them. The CDR3 protein is CASSPKGVGYTF. The CDR3 DNA is TGCGCCAGCAGCCCCAAGGGAGTGGGCTACACCTTC.

The rearrangement links TRBV7-9 to TRBJ2-7; tentatively, D is TRBD2 (6 bases). CDR3 length equals 19 residues. Germline V CDR1 and CDR2: SEHNR, FQNEAQ (reference sequence). Trimming removed 1 base from V and 2 bases from J, with 24 bases in between. CDR3 in amino acids: CASSLDSFLLAGKAYEQYF. CDR3 bases: TGTGCCAGCAGCTTAGATTCCTTCCTCTTGGCGGGGAAGGCCTACGAGCAGTACTTC. Filled out from reference TRBV7-9 and TRBJ2-7, the complete variable domain reads DTGVSQNPRHKITKRGQNVTFRCDPISEHNRLYWYRQTLGQGPEFLTYFQNEAQLEKSRLLSDRFSAERPKGSFSTLEIQRTEQGDSAMYLCASSLDSFLLAGKAYEQYFGPGTRLTVT.

There are many counts of this clone. The rearrangement links TRBV19 to TRBJ1-5; D is possibly TRBD1 (5 bases). The CDR3 is 15 residues long. Germline V gene sequence: CDR1 LNHDA, CDR2 SQIVND (reference sequence). Between the trimmed V and J ends, which lost 5 bases and 6 bases, there was a span of 17 bases. DNA of the CDR3: TGTGCCAGTAGTGACGACCTCGGGGGGACTCAGCCCCAGCATTTT. Residues: CASSDDLGGTQPQHF.

The chain has TRBV7-8 and TRBJ2-1; D is unclear. The CDR3 is 16 residues long. The V and J ends lost 3 bases and 2 bases respectively, with 14 bases between them. Germline loops: CDR1 SGHVS, CDR2 FQNEAQ. CDR3 sequence: CASSLRSSNAYNEQFF. The CDR3 DNA reads TGTGCCAGCAGCTTGCGGTCCTCAAATGCCTACAATGAGCAGTTCTTC.

V gene TRBV6-6 combines with J gene TRBJ2-2; D call uncertain. V dropped 7 bases and J dropped 1 base, with 16 bases sitting between them. Germline values: CDR1 MNHNY, CDR2 SVGAGI (reference sequence). The CDR3 consists of 16 residues. The CDR3 DNA is TGTGCCAGCATTCCCTACCTATCGGGGAACACCGGGGAGCTGTTTTTT. Its protein is CASIPYLSGNTGELFF.

This clone occurred a few times. V is TRBV15 and J is TRBJ1-4; 7 bases are a match to TRBD1. With 0 bases clipped from V and 5 bases from J, the junction kept 6 bases outside the gene matches. The CDR3 runs 16 residues. CDR1 LNHNV and CDR2 YYDKDF come from the germline V gene (reference sequence). CDR3 nucleotide sequence: TGTGCCACCAGCAGAGATTACAACAGGGGCAATGAAAAACTGTTTTTT. It yields the protein CATSRDYNRGNEKLFF.

This chain connects TRBV19 to TRBJ2-1; 8 positions match TRBD2. The germline V gene has CDR1 LNHDA and CDR2 SQIVND (reference sequence). V gave up 6 bases and J gave up 3 bases; unmatched junction bases: 4. CDR3 length: 14 amino acids. The CDR3 DNA follows: TGTGCCAGTAGGCGGCGGGGGGACTACAATGAGCAGTTCTTC. As protein: CASRRRGDYNEQFF.

This chain links TRBV13 with TRBJ2-1; D ambiguous. Per germline, CDR1 PRHDT and CDR2 FYEKMQ (reference sequence). The CDR3 totals 15 residues. The V end lost 3 bases, the J end lost 4 bases, and 13 bases lay between the germline ends. CDR3 sequence (DNA): TGTGCCAGCAGCTTCAGACTGGTCCCTTACAATGAGCAGTTCTTC. Its translation is CASSFRLVPYNEQFF.

For this clone: The sample carries other DNA sequences with the same CDR3. The chain has TRBV18 and TRBJ1-4; perhaps TRBD1 as D (5 bases). This CDR3 comprises 14 residues. Trimming shortened V by 4 bases and J by 0 bases, and 6 bases separated the two germline ends. Germline V gene data show CDR1 as KGHSH and CDR2 as LQKENI. CDR3 region: CASSLGPTNEKLFF. For the CDR3, the DNA is TGTGCCAGCTCACTGGGGCCAACTAATGAAAAACTGTTTTTT.

Here the CDR3 reads CSVSDRDGTDTQYF. Here the CDR3 DNA reads TGCAGCGTTTCCGACAGGGACGGAACAGATACGCAGTATTTT. The chain employs TRBV29-1 and TRBJ2-3; the match to TRBD1 covers 7 bases. V shed 5 bases and J 3 bases; nucleotides not matched to a gene: 8. Germline V gene lookup returns CDR1 SQVTM and CDR2 ANQGSEA. The CDR3 runs 14 residues.

CDR3 amino acids: CASTSASVSGELFF. The CDR3 nucleotides read TGTGCCAGCACCTCCGCTAGCGTATCCGGGGAGCTGTTTTTT. The J gene is TRBJ2-2, the V gene TRBV5-5; D is possibly TRBD2 (6 bases). CDR3 length: 14 residues. V lost 6 bases, J lost 6 bases, and 15 bases lay in between. Per germline, CDR1 SGHKS and CDR2 YYEKEE (reference sequence).

Written as DNA, the CDR3 is TGTGCCAGCAGTTGGGGGGAGCGAGAAGCTTTCTTT. It translates to CASSWGEREAFF. This chain connects TRBV7-9 to TRBJ1-1; a weak D match, TRBD1 (5 bases). The CDR3 is made up of 12 amino acids. Germline lookup yields CDR1 SEHNR and CDR2 FQNEAQ (reference sequence). V lost 6 bases to trimming and J lost 8 bases, with 13 bases between them. Combining the CDR3 with reference TRBV7-9 and TRBJ1-1 gives the whole variable domain DTGVSQNPRHKITKRGQNVTFRCDPISEHNRLYWYRQTLGQGPEFLTYFQNEAQLEKSRLLSDRFSAERPKGSFSTLEIQRTEQGDSAMYLCASSWGEREAFFGQGTRLTVV.

A remark on this clone: Other DNA sequences in the sample encode the same CDR3. The rearrangement joins TRBV28 to TRBJ2-5; the match to TRBD1 covers 7 bases. The CDR3 covers 18 residues. The J segment lost 0 bases and the V segment lost 4 bases, leaving 14 bases of the junction unmatched. Germline V gene sequence: CDR1 MDHEN, CDR2 SYDVKM. In DNA form, the CDR3 reads TGTGCCAGCAGTTCTCCCCTTAGGACGACAGGGTACCAAGAGACCCAGTACTTC. It yields the protein CASSSPLRTTGYQETQYF. The full variable domain, with the rest looked up from reference TRBV28 and TRBJ2-5, is DVKVTQSSRYLVKRTGEKVFLECVQDMDHENMFWYRQDPGLGLRLIYFSYDVKMKEKGDIPEGYSVSREKKERFSLILESASTNQTSMYLCASSSPLRTTGYQETQYFGPGTRLLVL.

The chain recombines TRBV9 with TRBJ1-1, with 8 nucleotides matching TRBD1. The CDR3 runs to 16 residues. The germline gives CDR1 SGDLS, CDR2 YYNGEE. The trim removed 4 bases at V and 2 bases at J, leaving 10 bases unmatched. The CDR3: CASSQGQGLSNTEAFF. Written as DNA, the CDR3 is TGTGCCAGCAGCCAAGGACAGGGACTTTCAAACACTGAAGCTTTCTTT.

The chain couples TRBV5-4 to TRBJ2-3; weak D call: TRBD1 (6 bases). V dropped 3 bases and J dropped 0 bases, with 11 bases sitting between them. The germline gives CDR1 SGHNT, CDR2 YYREEE (reference sequence). The CDR3 totals 15 residues. The CDR3: CASSYRQASTDTQYF. DNA for the CDR3: TGTGCCAGCAGCTACCGACAGGCTAGCACAGATACGCAGTATTTT.

J is TRBJ1-1 and V is TRBV27, with D perhaps TRBD1 (5 bases). Germline CDR1 is MNHEY and CDR2 is SMNVEV (reference sequence). The CDR3 sequence is 14 residues long. V lost 0 bases, J lost 4 bases, and 9 bases lay in between. CDR3 sequence: CASSLSNQGTEAFF. CDR3 sequence (DNA): TGTGCCAGCAGTTTATCGAATCAGGGCACTGAAGCTTTCTTT.

This chain connects TRBV5-4 to TRBJ1-3; 7 nucleotides agree with TRBD1. CDR3 length: 15 residues. Germline-derived CDR1 and CDR2 are SGHNT and YYREEE (reference sequence). The junction had 7 bases not matched to a gene; V was cut back by 3 bases and J by 4 bases. The CDR3 sequence: CASSSTGQLGNTIYF. CDR3 DNA: TGTGCCAGCAGCTCCACGGGACAGTTAGGAAACACCATATATTTT.

Notes on this clone: The germline gene is not matched at one end of the junction; a read error may be the cause. The V call is TRBV30, the J call TRBJ1-1; D remains ambiguous. Per germline, CDR1 GTSNPN and CDR2 SVGIG (reference sequence). The length of the CDR3 is 11 residues. The CDR3 loop reads CAWSVGEDGIF. CDR3 nucleotide sequence: TGTGCCTGGAGTGTTGGGGAGGACGGGATCTTT.

The V gene is TRBV5-1, the J gene TRBJ2-7, with D perhaps matching TRBD1 (7 bases). The CDR3 has 13 amino acids. Germline V CDR1 and CDR2: SGHRS, YFSETQ. Deletions cut 0 bases from V and 5 bases from J, with 9 bases between. CDR3 coding DNA: TGCGCCAGCAGCTTGGCAGGGGGGAACGAGCAGTACTTC. Its translation: CASSLAGGNEQYF.

The chain has TRBV18 and TRBJ2-1; weak D call: TRBD2 (5 bases). The V end lost 3 bases, the J end lost 10 bases, and 13 bases lay between the germline ends. This CDR3 contains 13 residues. Germline V CDR1 and CDR2: KGHSH, LQKENI. The CDR3 here is CASSPRGLREQFF. The DNA for the CDR3 is TGTGCCAGCTCACCCCGGGGTCTTAGGGAGCAGTTCTTC.

The table lists this clone with a count of one. The chain uses TRBV28 and TRBJ1-6; weak D call: TRBD1 (6 bases). In germline, CDR1 is MDHEN, CDR2 SYDVKM. Trimming shortened V by 7 bases and J by 7 bases, and 17 bases separated the two germline ends. CDR3 length equals 15 residues. In DNA, the CDR3 is TGTGCCAGCACCGCGGGGGGGGCAGGGAATTCACCCCTCCACTTT. It yields the protein CASTAGGAGNSPLHF.

This chain connects TRBV2 to TRBJ2-3, with a weak D call TRBD1 (7 bases). The CDR3 covers 13 residues. V was trimmed by 9 bases and J by 2 bases, leaving 12 bases between them. The germline V gene has CDR1 SNHLY and CDR2 FYNNEI. CDR3 region: CAREGQITDTQYF. CDR3 coding DNA: TGTGCCAGGGAGGGACAGATCACAGATACGCAGTATTTT.

J is TRBJ2-7 and V is TRBV7-9, with D tentatively TRBD1 (6 bases). The V gene lost 3 bases and the J gene lost 2 bases, with 17 bases spanning the gap. The germline CDR1 and CDR2 sequences are SEHNR and FQNEAQ (reference sequence). The CDR3 loop spans 16 amino acids. The CDR3 is CASSFGARGFTYEQYF. For the CDR3, the DNA is TGTGCCAGCAGCTTTGGAGCCAGGGGCTTTACCTACGAGCAGTACTTC.